This T cell receptor beta chain was sequenced in a study of cytomegalovirus exposure and HLA in healthy donors. Study-wide points: After further analysis at a later stage, 16,951 TCR beta sequences were associated with HLA alleles at 0.05 false discovery rate. The presence/absence work took it that sequencing depth was about the same across donors. Only CMV serostatus was available as immune exposure information. Because they were indistinguishable, some V segments, including TRBV6-2 and TRBV6-3, were excluded.

Worth noting for this clone: Antigen unknown.

Germline V gives CDR1 WSHSY, CDR2 SAAADI. The CDR3 has 14 amino acids. Germline trimming cut 7 bases from V and 5 bases from J; bases unmatched to any gene: 9. The study ran its PCR with 60 Vbeta and 13 Jbeta primers. Clones were read by immunoSEQ multiplex PCR, and TCRdb kept only the in-frame ones, dropping some. The table shows 140,000 to 150,000 clones, with approximately 80% occurring only once. Source material: PBMCs. The chain is built from TRBV10-2 and TRBJ2-7; 9 positions agree with TRBD2. The clonotype comes from a man aged 40-49 years in good health and CMV-seronegative. As DNA, the CDR3 is TGCGCCAGCACCCTAAGCGGGAGGTCCGACGAGCAGTACTTC. It yields the protein CASTLSGRSDEQYF.